These T cell receptor beta chains were read from a single sample in a study of metastatic and nonmetastatic thyroid tumors. Through MiXCR, TCRdb re-clonotyped the PCR reads. Of about 69,000 clones in the sample, 11% to 15% were seen once. The sample taken for sequencing was blood. The receptors stem from a male donor with papillary thyroid cancer or a benign thyroid nodule (not recorded which). Some clones in this sample may be carry-over from other donors' samples. Each CDR3 is given with its conserved first and last residue. The order of the fields is J gene, V gene, clone size, D gene, CDR3 DNA, CDR3 protein. D genes are given only for firm matches. Clone size is stated in some rows and not others, as once, few, many or a class when expanded.

TRBJ2-7 | TRBV13 | many | TRBD2 | TGTGCCAGCAGCTTAGGAGGTCGGGAGGGCGGCGAGCAGTACTTC | CASSLGGREGGEQYF
TRBJ2-3 | TRBV6-5 | many | . | TGTGCCAGCAGTTATCGAGACCCCACAGATACGCAGTATTTT | CASSYRDPTDTQYF
TRBJ2-7 | TRBV18 | . | . | TGTGCCAGCTCACCGAGACGGGCTGGGTACCAGCAGTACTTC | CASSPRRAGYQQYF
TRBJ1-2 | TRBV29-1 | many | TRBD1 | TGCAGCGGGGGGGACAGTACTTATGGCTACACCTTC | CSGGDSTYGYTF
TRBJ2-1 | TRBV20-1 | . | TRBD2 | TGCAGTGGACTAGGCGGGAGTTCCTACAATGAGCAGTTCTTC | CSGLGGSSYNEQFF
TRBJ1-2 | TRBV4-1 | many | TRBD1 | TGCGCCAGCAGCCAAGGGGACAGCTACTATGGCTACACCTTC | CASSQGDSYYGYTF
TRBJ2-5 | TRBV6-6 | many | TRBD2 | TGTGCCAGCAGTTACGAACGGGAGGGGAGGGAGACCCAGTACTTC | CASSYEREGRETQYF
TRBJ2-2 | TRBV30 | many | . | TGTGCCTGGACCAGGGGGGACACCGGGGAGCTGTTTTTT | CAWTRGDTGELFF
TRBJ1-5 | TRBV10-3 | many | TRBD1 | TGTGCCATCAGTAGACAGGGGGGTCAGCCCCAGCATTTT | CAISRQGGQPQHF
TRBJ2-1 | TRBV10-1 | few | . | TGCGCCAGCAGTGAGGAGCCGCGTGGTGAGCAGTTCTTC | CASSEEPRGEQFF
TRBJ2-7 | TRBV20-1 | . | TRBD1 | TGCAGTGCTGGAGAAGGACAGGGCTTGAGGATGCAGTACTTC | CSAGEGQGLRMQYF
TRBJ1-5 | TRBV19 | many | TRBD1 | TGTGCCAGTAAGAAGGACCGGGACAGGGTCAAAGAGCCCCAGCATTTT | CASKKDRDRVKEPQHF
TRBJ2-1 | TRBV6-4 | . | TRBD2 | TGTGCCAGCTCTAAGGGGGCTAGCGGGATCTATGAGCAGTTCTTC | CASSKGASGIYEQFF
TRBJ2-7 | TRBV7-8 | many | . | TGTGCCAGCCGAGAAGGGAGAACCTACGAGCAGTACTTC | CASREGRTYEQYF
TRBJ2-5 | TRBV7-3 | many | . | TGTGCCAGCAGGGGGACCCAGTACTTC | CASRGTQYF
TRBJ2-7 | TRBV28 | few | . | TGTGCCACCAGGGTGACAATTACCGGGAGTCTCTACGAGCAGTACTTC | CATRVTITGSLYEQYF
TRBJ1-5 | TRBV28 | many | . | TGTGCCAGCAGGGCCGGCAATCAGCCCCAGCATTTT | CASRAGNQPQHF
TRBJ2-1 | TRBV11-3 | many | . | TGTGCCAGCAGCTTTGAGGGCCATGAGCAGTTCTTC | CASSFEGHEQFF
TRBJ1-4 | TRBV19 | few | TRBD1 | TGTGCCAGTAGGATTGGGACAGGAGCGGAAAAACTTTTTTTT | CASRIGTGAEKLFF
TRBJ2-1 | TRBV2 | many | TRBD2 | TGTGCCAGCAGTGAAGCGGGACTAGATTACAATGAGCAGTTCTTC | CASSEAGLDYNEQFF
TRBJ2-5 | TRBV6-1 | many | . | TGTGCCAGCAGAGGGGGAGCGGGGCACCCCCAGTACTTC | CASRGGAGHPQYF
TRBJ2-5 | TRBV11-2 | . | TRBD2 | TGTGCCAGCAGCCCCTGGCCGACTAGCCGGCTAGAGACCCAGTACTTC | CASSPWPTSRLETQYF
TRBJ2-3 | TRBV6-4 | few | . | TGTGCCAGCAGTTCGGTCAGTAGCACAGATACGCAGTATTTT | CASSSVSSTDTQYF
TRBJ2-2 | TRBV29-1 | many | . | TGCAGCGCAGGGGGGGACGGGGAGCTGTTTTTT | CSAGGDGELFF
TRBJ2-3 | TRBV7-3 | few | . | TGTGCCAGCAGCTTAAGCGGCGGGAGCACAGATACGCAGTATTTT | CASSLSGGSTDTQYF
TRBJ2-4 | TRBV6-1 | many | . | TGTGCCAGCACCGAGGGGGGATTAGCCAAAAACATTCAGTACTTC | CASTEGGLAKNIQYF
TRBJ2-7 | TRBV25-1 | . | TRBD1 | TGTGCCAGCAGTGACCCCCATCTACAGGGGGCAGAGAATGAGCAGTACTTC | CASSDPHLQGAENEQYF
TRBJ2-2 | TRBV20-1 | many | . | TGCAGTGCCCCCGAAGTGGCGAACACCGGGGAGCTGTTTTTT | CSAPEVANTGELFF
TRBJ1-1 | TRBV24-1 | many | . | TGTGCCACCAGCTCCGGGACACTGAACACTGAAGCTTTCTTT | CATSSGTLNTEAFF
TRBJ1-2 | TRBV6-2/TRBV6-3 | many | . | TGTGCCAGCATTAGGGACGCGACTAACTATGGCTACACCTTC | CASIRDATNYGYTF
TRBJ2-7 | TRBV9 | many | . | TGTGCCAGCAGCGGACAGGTCACGGGCTACGAGCAGTACTTC | CASSGQVTGYEQYF
TRBJ2-2 | TRBV7-3 | many | . | TGTGCCAGCAGCTTAGGAGGGCCTGGACAGGCCGGGGAGCTGTTTTTT | CASSLGGPGQAGELFF
TRBJ2-5 | TRBV6-4 | many | . | TGTGCCAGCAGTGTCTGGGGCCAAGAGACCCAGTACTTC | CASSVWGQETQYF
TRBJ1-2 | TRBV19 | many | . | TGTGCCAGCGGGAGATTCGATTATGGCTACACCTTC | CASGRFDYGYTF
TRBJ1-2 | TRBV7-2 | many | TRBD1 | TGTGCCAGCAGATTTACAGGGGGCTACGGCTACACCTTC | CASRFTGGYGYTF
TRBJ1-2 | TRBV6-4 | many | . | TGTGCCAGCAGTCCGACAGGACAGTACTCCTATGGCTACACCTTC | CASSPTGQYSYGYTF
TRBJ2-7 | TRBV6-1 | few | . | TGTGCCAGCAGTCAAGCGGATAGCTCCTACTATCAGTACTTC | CASSQADSSYYQYF
TRBJ1-2 | TRBV6-1 | many | TRBD1 | TGTGCCACCGAGTCAGGGGGCAACTATGGCTACACCTTC | CATESGGNYGYTF
TRBJ2-1 | TRBV27 | many | . | TGTGCCAGCGGGCTTAGTTCGGCATCCTATGAGCAGTTCTTC | CASGLSSASYEQFF
TRBJ2-2 | TRBV4-2 | many | TRBD1 | TGTGCCAGCAGTCGAGACAGGGAAGTCGCCGGGGAGCTGTTTTTT | CASSRDREVAGELFF
TRBJ1-2 | TRBV28 | many | . | TGTGCCAGCAGTTTATCAGGTGGCTACACCTTC | CASSLSGGYTF
TRBJ2-1 | TRBV6-2/TRBV6-3 | few | . | TGTGCCAGCAGTTACGCCGCCCGCCAGGCGTTCTTTAATGAGCAGTTCTTC | CASSYAARQAFFNEQFF
TRBJ2-4 | TRBV25-1 | many | TRBD1 | TGTGCCAGCAGTGATATTGGTTCTCGGGACAGCAACTCACTCAAAAACATTCAGTACTTC | CASSDIGSRDSNSLKNIQYF
TRBJ1-2 | TRBV5-6 | many | . | TGTGCCAGCAGCCCAAGGGCCGCCCGACTCGGCTACACCTTC | CASSPRAARLGYTF
TRBJ1-4 | TRBV6-1 | many | TRBD1 | TGTGCCAGCAGTGAACAGGGGGCGAGGGAAAAACTGTTTTTT | CASSEQGAREKLFF
TRBJ1-6 | TRBV6-5 | medium-sized | . | TGTGCCAGCAGTTACTCGGCAGGGTCTTATAATTCACCCCTCCACTTT | CASSYSAGSYNSPLHF
TRBJ2-1 | TRBV27 | many | TRBD2 | TGTGCCAGCAGTCTAAGCGGGAGAGGCTCCTACAATGAGCAGTTCTTC | CASSLSGRGSYNEQFF
TRBJ1-2 | TRBV6-1 | many | . | TGTGCCAGCAGTGAAGCGTCTAACAGGCCGGTGGAGGGCTACACCTTC | CASSEASNRPVEGYTF
TRBJ1-3 | TRBV11-2 | . | TRBD1 | TGTGCCAGTAGCCCTCTTAATACAGGGGAGACCTCTGGAAACACCATATATTTT | CASSPLNTGETSGNTIYF
TRBJ1-6 | TRBV9 | many | . | TGTGCCAGCAGCGTAGAGGGGGGAGTGCGGTCCCTCCACTTT | CASSVEGGVRSLHF
TRBJ2-3 | TRBV4-1 | many | . | TGCGCCAGCAGCCCACGACGGAGCGGAGATACGCAGTATTTT | CASSPRRSGDTQYF
TRBJ2-2 | TRBV2 | many | TRBD2 | TGTGCCAGCAATCCTCCGGGACTAGCGGGAGGCAACACCGGGGAGCTGTTTTTT | CASNPPGLAGGNTGELFF
TRBJ1-5 | TRBV7-9 | many | . | TGTGCCAGCAGCTTAGGAGGGGGCAATCAGCCCCAGCATTTT | CASSLGGGNQPQHF
TRBJ1-1 | TRBV6-1 | many | . | TGTGCCAGCAGTGACGGCCCCCTGGGGAACACTGAAGCTTTCTTT | CASSDGPLGNTEAFF
TRBJ1-2 | TRBV6-5 | few | TRBD1 | TGTGCCAACAGTTACTTTGCTGGTACAGGGGAGTATGGCTACACCTTC | CANSYFAGTGEYGYTF
TRBJ1-2 | TRBV12-3/TRBV12-4 | many | . | TGTGCCAGCAACCATAGGGGGGCGCTCACTTATGGCTACACCTTC | CASNHRGALTYGYTF
TRBJ2-7 | TRBV3-1 | many | . | TGTGCCAGCAGCCAAGATTCAGGTGGGATCCTCCCCGAGCAGTACTTC | CASSQDSGGILPEQYF
TRBJ2-1 | TRBV11-3 | many | . | TGTGCCAGCAGCAACGCCCCTAGCGATCGGCAGTTCTTC | CASSNAPSDRQFF
TRBJ2-1 | TRBV19 | many | . | TGTGCCAGTAGTATAGTTCTTAGCGGAGGAAATGAGCAGTTCTTC | CASSIVLSGGNEQFF